This T cell receptor beta chain was identified in a study of blood T cell repertoires in COVID-19. Study details: The analysed material was cDNA or gDNA that came from T cells, B-cell-depleted T cells, or PBMCs.

The table came from immunoSEQ multiplex PCR; TCRdb's copy has only in-frame clones and leaves some out. This sample yields 150,000 to 200,000 clones, of which roughly 83% are seen a single time; roughly 8.7% belongs to the top ten. Recovered participants had two consecutive negative NP/OP PCR tests, healthcare professional clearance, or symptom resolution. The germline V gene has CDR1 MDHEN and CDR2 SYDVKM. The CDR3 loop spans 15 amino acids. The sample was PBMCs or T cells enriched from blood (not recorded which). This clonotype was obtained from a woman under 40 who had recovered from COVID-19. This rearrangement joins TRBV28 to TRBJ2-1, with 11 positions matching TRBD2. The CDR3 DNA reads TGTGCAAGCGGACTAGCGGGTGTACGGGACAATGAGCAGTTCTTC. Its protein is CASGLAGVRDNEQFF.